Shown below are 26 T cell receptor beta chains from a single sample sequenced in a study of cytomegalovirus exposure and HLA in healthy donors. Data came from immunoSEQ multiplex PCR; TCRdb stores just in-frame clones and leaves some out. In the table there are fewer than 300,000 clones, roughly 88% of which are singletons. Specimen: PBMCs. The origin of the receptors is a woman under 30 in good health and CMV-seronegative.

V is TRBV6-1 and J is TRBJ2-1; 10 bases align to TRBD2. Trimming at V came to 2 bases and at J to 7 bases, leaving 11 bases not matched to a gene. The CDR3 has 17 residues. Germline CDR1 and CDR2: MNHNS and SASEGT. The CDR3 sequence: CASSEIPGTSAGNEQFF. The CDR3 DNA reads as TGTGCCAGCAGTGAAATCCCCGGGACTAGCGCGGGGAATGAGCAGTTCTTC.

This clone was detected only once. The rearrangement joins TRBV6-5 to TRBJ2-1; possibly TRBD1 for D (5 bases). V lost 6 bases and J 5 bases, leaving 11 bases between the germline ends. This CDR3 comprises 13 residues. CDR1 MNHEY and CDR2 SVGAGI come from the germline V gene. The chain's CDR3 is CASRYDSNNEQFF. The DNA of the CDR3 is TGTGCCAGCAGATACGACAGCAACAATGAGCAGTTCTTC.

The CDR3 spells CASSPPRGTGGYTF. For the CDR3, the DNA is TGTGCCAGCTCACCACCCAGGGGGACTGGTGGCTACACCTTC. The V call is TRBV18, the J call TRBJ1-2, with 7 nucleotides matching TRBD1. V trimming: 0 bases; J trimming: 7 bases; junction bases outside the gene matches: 5. Germline CDR1 is KGHSH and CDR2 is LQKENI. CDR3 length equals 14 residues.

Concerning this clone itself: A much larger clone differs from this one at a single base, so this may be a read error. The rearrangement uses TRBV27 and TRBJ1-3; D is ambiguous. The CDR3 runs 13 residues. Germline V gene sequence: CDR1 MNHEY, CDR2 SMNVEV (reference sequence). V was trimmed by 3 bases and J by 0 bases, leaving 3 bases between them. In DNA, the CDR3 is TGTGCCAGCAGTTTCCGCTCTGGAAACACCATATATTTT. Translating gives CASSFRSGNTIYF.

The chain couples TRBV18 to TRBJ2-1; TRBD2 aligns across 7 bases. Germline assignment: CDR1 KGHSH and CDR2 LQKENI. The CDR3 has 14 residues. The ends lost 2 bases at V and 10 bases at J; junction bases unmatched: 8. In DNA, the CDR3 is TGTGCCAGCTCACCAGTGCCTAGCGGTAGCGAGCAGTTCTTC. Its protein is CASSPVPSGSEQFF.

This chain joins TRBV6-1 and TRBJ1-6, with a possible D match to TRBD1 (6 bases). Trimming took 3 bases from V and 3 from J, leaving 6 bases between them. CDR1 and CDR2 from the germline V gene are MNHNS and SASEGT. This CDR3 spans 14 amino acids. The CDR3 DNA reads as TGTGCCAGCAGTGAGACAGGCTATAATTCACCCCTCCACTTT. It translates to CASSETGYNSPLHF.

This chain uses TRBV5-1 with TRBJ2-1; the match to TRBD2 covers 16 bases. Germline CDR1 reads SGHRS; CDR2 reads YFSETQ. Losses at the gene ends were 3 bases for V and 0 bases for J; bases not matched to a gene: 3. CDR3 length equals 18 residues. The CDR3 DNA is TGCGCCAGCAGCTGGGGACTAGCGGGAGGGAGCTCCTACAATGAGCAGTTCTTC. Its protein is CASSWGLAGGSSYNEQFF.

The chain recombines TRBV4-1 with TRBJ2-1; 11 positions agree with TRBD2. CDR3 length: 17 residues. The J segment lost 7 bases and the V segment lost 0 bases, leaving 8 bases of the junction unmatched. From germline, CDR1 is MGHRA and CDR2 YSYEKL. The CDR3, as DNA: TGCGCCAGCAGCCAAGATCAACTAGCGGGAGCTCGGAATGAGCAGTTCTTC. It codes for CASSQDQLAGARNEQFF.

This chain joins TRBV9 and TRBJ1-6, with 11 positions matching TRBD1. Germline CDR1 is SGDLS and CDR2 is YYNGEE. The CDR3 runs to 15 residues. The junction had 3 bases not matched to a gene; V was cut back by 0 bases and J by 10 bases. This chain's CDR3 is CASSVAGQGDSPLHF. CDR3 nucleotides: TGTGCCAGCAGCGTAGCGGGACAGGGGGACTCACCCCTCCACTTT.

V gene TRBV19 combines with J gene TRBJ1-1; 9 bases fit TRBD1. Unmatched junction bases numbered 2, after V lost 3 bases and J lost 3 bases. The germline V gene encodes CDR1 LNHDA and CDR2 SQIVND (reference sequence). There are 14 residues in the CDR3. The CDR3 here is CASSMGQGHTEAFF. Written as DNA, the CDR3 is TGTGCCAGTAGTATGGGACAGGGACACACTGAAGCTTTCTTT.

The DNA for the CDR3 is TGTGCCAGCTCACCATTGAACAGGGGGCATATTAATGAGCAGTTCTTC. Translation: CASSPLNRGHINEQFF. The chain links TRBV18 to TRBJ2-1; 9 positions match TRBD1. This CDR3 is 16 amino acids long. Germline loops: CDR1 KGHSH, CDR2 LQKENI. The V and J ends lost 2 bases and 7 bases, in that order; junction bases with no gene match: 9.

The J gene is TRBJ1-1, the V gene TRBV6-5, with TRBD1 as a possible D gene (6 bases). Trimming took off 5 bases at V and 6 bases at J, with 7 bases between the two ends. CDR1 and CDR2 (germline): MNHEY, SVGAGI. This CDR3 contains 11 residues. In nucleotides, the CDR3 is TGTGCCAGCAGTGCAGGGGCTGAAGCTTTCTTT. Translation: CASSAGAEAFF.

CDR3 residues: CASSFAGQATGNTIYF. The CDR3 DNA reads as TGTGCCAGCAGCTTCGCAGGGCAAGCCACTGGAAACACCATATATTTT. The chain recombines TRBV7-8 with TRBJ1-3; TRBD1 is a possible D gene (5 bases). This CDR3 comprises 16 residues. The ends were cut back, 3 bases at V and 2 bases at J, with 14 bases in the middle. CDR1 is SGHVS and CDR2 is FQNEAQ in the germline V gene.

This clone was seen many times. The chain joins TRBV5-1 to TRBJ2-1; 7 bases align to TRBD1. This CDR3 comprises 14 residues. Trimming at V came to 2 bases and at J to 6 bases, leaving 5 bases not matched to a gene. Germline V gene data show CDR1 as SGHRS and CDR2 as YFSETQ. Here the CDR3 DNA reads TGCGCCAGCAGCTTAGGGACAGATATCAATGAGCAGTTCTTC. This codes for CASSLGTDINEQFF.

V usage is TRBV19 and J usage is TRBJ2-2; a weak D match, TRBD1 (7 bases). Germline values: CDR1 LNHDA, CDR2 SQIVND (reference sequence). There are 20 residues in the CDR3. V lost 5 bases to trimming and J lost 6 bases, with 31 bases between them. The CDR3 reads CASSFSLQGRRPQSAGELFF. CDR3 nucleotide sequence: TGTGCCAGTAGTTTTTCCCTACAGGGGAGGCGTCCCCAATCCGCCGGGGAGCTGTTTTTT.

J is TRBJ2-7 and V is TRBV4-1; D might be TRBD1 (6 bases). The CDR3 contains 15 residues. Germline V gene sequence: CDR1 MGHRA, CDR2 YSYEKL. V lost 0 bases and J lost 3, with 12 bases in between. This CDR3 is CASSQEDSPYYEQYF. The CDR3 nucleotides are TGCGCCAGCAGCCAAGAGGACAGCCCCTACTACGAGCAGTACTTC.

The CDR3 DNA follows: TGCGCCAGCAGCAGGGACATAACAGATACGCAGTATTTT. It specifies CASSRDITDTQYF. The V and J genes are TRBV5-1 and TRBJ2-3, with a tentative D call TRBD1 (6 bases). This CDR3 is 13 amino acids long. The V and J ends lost 4 bases and 3 bases respectively, with 9 bases between them. CDR1 is SGHRS and CDR2 is YFSETQ in the germline V gene.

This sequence joins TRBV10-3 and TRBJ2-7; 9 nucleotides agree with TRBD1. Per germline, CDR1 ENHRY and CDR2 SYGVKD. The CDR3 extends over 16 amino acids. V was clipped by 4 bases and J by 0 bases; unmatched bases: 7. The CDR3 spells CAISVGQGSFSYEQYF. The CDR3 DNA sequence: TGTGCCATCAGTGTAGGACAGGGGAGCTTCTCCTACGAGCAGTACTTC.

The V and J genes are TRBV4-1 and TRBJ1-5, with 7 bases that match TRBD1. This CDR3 comprises 15 residues. Germline trimming cut 2 bases from V and 4 bases from J; bases unmatched to any gene: 5. Germline lookup yields CDR1 MGHRA and CDR2 YSYEKL. This chain's CDR3 is CASSQRQGANQPQHF. CDR3 in DNA: TGCGCCAGCAGCCAACGACAGGGCGCAAATCAGCCCCAGCATTTT.

V gene TRBV28 combines with J gene TRBJ1-2; TRBD1 might be the D (6 bases). Germline CDR1 reads MDHEN; CDR2 reads SYDVKM. The CDR3 runs 17 residues. The V gene lost 7 bases and the J gene lost 0 bases, with 21 bases spanning the gap. The CDR3 loop reads CASTPSREGVANYGYTF. The CDR3 region has the DNA TGTGCCAGCACCCCCTCACGGGAGGGGGTCGCTAACTATGGCTACACCTTC.

This clone was seen a few times. The chain carries TRBV27 and TRBJ2-7; possibly TRBD1 for D (5 bases). This CDR3 contains 12 residues. Trimming removed 3 bases at V and 6 bases at J, with 9 bases between. Germline V gives CDR1 MNHEY, CDR2 SMNVEV (reference sequence). CDR3 sequence reads: CASSFVQGEQYF. The DNA for the CDR3 is TGTGCCAGCAGTTTTGTCCAGGGCGAGCAGTACTTC.

The J gene is TRBJ1-5, the V gene TRBV7-9; the D gene is possibly TRBD1 (6 bases). The CDR3 length is 14 residues. Germline lookup yields CDR1 SEHNR and CDR2 FQNEAQ (reference sequence). V shed 1 base and J shed 4 bases, with 8 bases lying between them. The DNA of the CDR3 is TGTGCCAGCAGCTTAGAAGGGGGTAATCAGCCCCAGCATTTT. Translating it yields CASSLEGGNQPQHF.

This clone has just one count. V gene TRBV15 combines with J gene TRBJ2-7; TRBD2 agrees at 10 bases. CDR3 length equals 17 residues. Trimming removed 2 bases from V and 3 bases from J; junction bases left unmatched: 10. CDR1 LNHNV and CDR2 YYDKDF come from the germline V gene (reference sequence). CDR3 DNA: TGTGCCACCAGCAGAACCCCTGCTAGCGGGAGTTACTACGAGCAGTACTTC. Its protein product is CATSRTPASGSYYEQYF.

The chain recombines TRBV19 with TRBJ1-2; tentatively, D is TRBD1 (6 bases). Between the trimmed V and J ends, which lost 5 bases and 3 bases, there was a span of 22 bases. The CDR3 contains 17 residues. CDR1 is LNHDA, CDR2 SQIVND, per germline (reference sequence). CDR3 protein: CASSRYKDRTKDYGYTF. The CDR3 nucleotides are TGTGCCAGTAGTCGATATAAAGACAGGACCAAAGACTATGGCTACACCTTC.

The chain carries TRBV7-6 and TRBJ1-1, with 9 bases that match TRBD1. Germline assignment: CDR1 SGHVS and CDR2 FNYEAQ. The CDR3 runs 18 residues. The V and J ends lost 5 bases and 0 bases, in that order; junction bases with no gene match: 13. CDR3 region: CASSVGSGQGFMNTEAFF. CDR3 sequence (DNA): TGTGCCAGCAGCGTAGGATCGGGACAGGGCTTCATGAACACTGAAGCTTTCTTT.

The gene calls are TRBV7-2 and TRBJ2-2; 9 positions match TRBD1. V lost 5 bases, J lost 5 bases, and 9 bases stayed unmatched. CDR1 is SGHTA and CDR2 is FQGNSA in the germline V gene. This CDR3 comprises 16 residues. CDR3 DNA: TGTGCCAGCAGCCCTAGACAGGGGGGTTTTACCGGGGAGCTGTTTTTT. It is translated as CASSPRQGGFTGELFF. Full variable domain (outside the CDR3, taken from reference TRBV7-2 and TRBJ2-2): GAGVSQSPSNKVTEKGKDVELRCDPISGHTALYWYRQSLGQGLEFLIYFQGNSAPDKSGLPSDRFSAERTGGSVSTLTIQRTQQEDSAVYLCASSPRQGGFTGELFFGEGSRLTVL.